This TCR beta chain was identified during a study of control samples from healthy donors and cancer patients. Assay used: immunoSEQ multiplex PCR; TCRdb lists only in-frame clones, some missing. The sample has about 92,000 clones; roughly four fifths are singletons. The CDR3 is 12 residues long. V lost 11 bases and J 7 bases, leaving 17 bases between the germline ends. The sample comprised blood. This sequence was found in a woman between 55 and 75 years old in good health. J is TRBJ1-2 and V is TRBV12-3 or TRBV12-4, with D unclear. Here the CDR3 DNA reads TGTGCCCTCCGGGAGGGTTTCGGTGGCTACACCTTC. This sequence encodes CALREGFGGYTF.